Sequencing of this T cell receptor (beta chain) was carried out in a study of blood T cell repertoires in COVID-19. The overall study: Samples came from the United States, Italy and Spain, spanning acute and convalescent COVID-19. From T cells, B-cell-depleted T cells, or PBMCs came the material, which was cDNA or gDNA.

Original methodology: Using reference gene primer amplification, nucleated cell counts were estimated. Assay: immunoSEQ multiplex PCR; the TCRdb copy retains only in-frame clones and omits some. V and J calls and clone size are those listed in that table; D and trimming were worked out from the DNA. Of about 140,000 clones listed, roughly 80% were seen once; the top ten hold around 7.8%. The material sequenced was peripheral blood. The TCR comes from a human donor in a cohort sampled during active COVID-19.

Here the CDR3 DNA reads TGTGCCAGCACCCCACTCGGGGGGGCTACTAGCAATCAGCCCCAGCATTTT. Translated: CASTPLGGATSNQPQHF. This sequence joins TRBV28 and TRBJ1-5; possible D gene TRBD1, 6 bases. V shed 7 bases and J shed 0 bases, with 19 bases lying between them. The CDR3 totals 17 residues. CDR1 and CDR2 from the germline V gene are MDHEN and SYDVKM. Filled out from reference TRBV28 and TRBJ1-5, the complete variable domain reads DVKVTQSSRYLVKRTGEKVFLECVQDMDHENMFWYRQDPGLGLRLIYFSYDVKMKEKGDIPEGYSVSREKKERFSLILESASTNQTSMYLCASTPLGGATSNQPQHFGDGTRLSIL.